This paragraph reports one T cell receptor (beta chain). The data were taken from a study of blood T cell repertoires in COVID-19. Background on the study: Some COVID-19 samples were acute and others convalescent; all came from the United States, Italy and Spain. Sources were T cells, B-cell-depleted T cells, or PBMCs; the material itself was cDNA or gDNA.

In the original processing: Counts of nucleated cells, estimated from reference gene primer amplification, were obtained. Measured with immunoSEQ multiplex PCR; TCRdb has only the in-frame clones, and not every one. V and J calls and clone size are given by that table; D and trimming were obtained from the DNA. Here the sample spans about 140,000 clones, roughly four fifths being singletons. The CDR3 has 15 amino acids. Germline CDR1 MDHEN, CDR2 SYDVKM. The V end lost 5 bases, the J end lost 4 bases, and 15 bases lay between the germline ends. This sequence joins TRBV28 and TRBJ1-3; D gene unclear. What was sequenced was peripheral blood. The source of this sequence is a woman aged 50 to 60 with active or convalescent COVID-19. The CDR3, as DNA: TGTGCCAGCAGTGCTTATCTCGTACAGGGAAACACCATATATTTT. Translation gives CASSAYLVQGNTIYF.